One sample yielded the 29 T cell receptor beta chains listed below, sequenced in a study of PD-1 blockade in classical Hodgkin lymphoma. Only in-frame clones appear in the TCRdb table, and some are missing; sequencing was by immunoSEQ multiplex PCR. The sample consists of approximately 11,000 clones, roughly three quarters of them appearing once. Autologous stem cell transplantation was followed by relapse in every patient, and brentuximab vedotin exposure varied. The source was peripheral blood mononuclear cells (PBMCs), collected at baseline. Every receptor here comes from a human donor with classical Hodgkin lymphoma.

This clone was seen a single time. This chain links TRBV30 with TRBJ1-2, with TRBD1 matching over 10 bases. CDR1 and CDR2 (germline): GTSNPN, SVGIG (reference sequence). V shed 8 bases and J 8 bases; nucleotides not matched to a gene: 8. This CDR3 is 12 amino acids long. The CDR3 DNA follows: TGTGCCGGGGGACAGGGGCCTATCGGCTACACCTTC. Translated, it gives CAGGQGPIGYTF. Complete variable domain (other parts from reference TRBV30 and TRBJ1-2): SQTIHQWPATLVQPVGSPLSLECTVEGTSNPNLYWYRQAAGRGLQLLFYSVGIGQISSEVPQNLSASRPQDRQFILSSKKLLLSDSGFYLCAGGQGPIGYTFGSGTRLTVV.

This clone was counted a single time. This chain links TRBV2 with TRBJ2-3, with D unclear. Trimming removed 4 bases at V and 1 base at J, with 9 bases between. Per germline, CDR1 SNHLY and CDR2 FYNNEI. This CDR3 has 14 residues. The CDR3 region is CASSVGVRTDTQYF. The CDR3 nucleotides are TGTGCCAGCAGTGTGGGCGTCCGCACAGATACGCAGTATTTT.

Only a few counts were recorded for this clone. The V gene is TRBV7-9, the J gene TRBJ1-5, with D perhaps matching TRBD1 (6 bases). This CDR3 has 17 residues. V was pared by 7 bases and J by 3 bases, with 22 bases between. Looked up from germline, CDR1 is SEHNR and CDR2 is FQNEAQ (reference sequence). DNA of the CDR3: TGTGCCAGCACCATCCCCGGGGGCATAGGCTACAATCAGCCCCAGCATTTT. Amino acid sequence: CASTIPGGIGYNQPQHF.

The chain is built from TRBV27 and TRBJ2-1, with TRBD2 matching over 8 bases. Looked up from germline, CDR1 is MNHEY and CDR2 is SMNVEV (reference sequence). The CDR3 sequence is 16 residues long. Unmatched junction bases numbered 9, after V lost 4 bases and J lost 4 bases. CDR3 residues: CASSSPGGPQYNEQFF. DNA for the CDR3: TGTGCCAGCAGTTCACCGGGAGGGCCACAGTACAATGAGCAGTTCTTC.

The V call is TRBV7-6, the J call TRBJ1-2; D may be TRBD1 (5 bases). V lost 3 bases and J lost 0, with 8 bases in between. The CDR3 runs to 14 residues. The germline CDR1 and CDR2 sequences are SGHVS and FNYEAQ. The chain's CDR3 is CASSFGTSNYGYTF. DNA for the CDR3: TGTGCCAGCAGCTTCGGGACCTCTAACTATGGCTACACCTTC.

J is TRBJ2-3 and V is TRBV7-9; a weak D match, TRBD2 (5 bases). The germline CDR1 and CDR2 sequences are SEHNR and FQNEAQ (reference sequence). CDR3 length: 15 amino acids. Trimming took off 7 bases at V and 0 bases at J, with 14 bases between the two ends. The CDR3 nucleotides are TGTGCCAGCACCCGGACTGATCACAGCACAGATACGCAGTATTTT. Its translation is CASTRTDHSTDTQYF.

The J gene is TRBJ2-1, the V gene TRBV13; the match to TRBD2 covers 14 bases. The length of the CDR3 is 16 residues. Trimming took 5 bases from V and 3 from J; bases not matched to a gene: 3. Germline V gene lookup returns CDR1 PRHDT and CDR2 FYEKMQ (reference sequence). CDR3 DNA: TGTGCCAGCAGCCCCGGACTAGCGGGAGGCTACAATGAGCAGTTCTTC. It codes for CASSPGLAGGYNEQFF.

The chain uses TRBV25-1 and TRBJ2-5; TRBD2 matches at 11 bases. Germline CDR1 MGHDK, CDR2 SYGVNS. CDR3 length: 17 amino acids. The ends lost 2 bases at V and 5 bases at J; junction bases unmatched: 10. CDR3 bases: TGTGCCAGCAGTGAACTGGGTAGCGGGAGGGTTGTGGAGACCCAGTACTTC. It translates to CASSELGSGRVVETQYF.

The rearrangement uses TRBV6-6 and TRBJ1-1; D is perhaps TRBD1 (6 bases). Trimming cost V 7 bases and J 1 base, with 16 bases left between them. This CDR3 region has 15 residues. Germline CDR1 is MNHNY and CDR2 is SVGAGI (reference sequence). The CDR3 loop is CASTPGDRRNTEAFF. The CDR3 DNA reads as TGTGCCAGCACCCCAGGAGACAGGCGGAACACTGAAGCTTTCTTT.

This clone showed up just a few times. This CDR3 reads CASSQVGVGTLGAKNIQYF. The CDR3 DNA sequence: TGCGCCAGCAGCCAAGTTGGCGTCGGGACTTTGGGAGCCAAAAACATTCAGTACTTC. J is TRBJ2-4 and V is TRBV4-1, with D tentatively TRBD2 (6 bases). The V gene's germline CDR1 is MGHRA and CDR2 YSYEKL. The germline V and J ends were trimmed by 1 base and 0 bases, with 19 bases remaining between them. The CDR3 contains 19 residues.

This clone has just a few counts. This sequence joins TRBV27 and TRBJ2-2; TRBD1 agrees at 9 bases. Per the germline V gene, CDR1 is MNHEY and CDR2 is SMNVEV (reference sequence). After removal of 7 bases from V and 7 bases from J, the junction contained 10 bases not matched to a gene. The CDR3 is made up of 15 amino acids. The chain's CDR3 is CASTPTGGLFGELFF. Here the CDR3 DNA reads TGTGCCAGCACCCCGACAGGGGGACTTTTCGGGGAGCTGTTTTTT.

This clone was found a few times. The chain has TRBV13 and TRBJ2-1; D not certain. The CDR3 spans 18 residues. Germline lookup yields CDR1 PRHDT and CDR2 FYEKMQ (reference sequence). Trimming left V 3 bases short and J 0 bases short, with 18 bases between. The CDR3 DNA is TGTGCCAGCAGCTTGTCCCTCAAGCTTACCAGCTCCTACAATGAGCAGTTCTTC. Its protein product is CASSLSLKLTSSYNEQFF.

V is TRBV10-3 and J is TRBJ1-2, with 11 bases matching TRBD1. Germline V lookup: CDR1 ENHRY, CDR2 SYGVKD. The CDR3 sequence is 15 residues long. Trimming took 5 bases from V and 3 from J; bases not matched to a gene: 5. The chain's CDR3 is CAISRGQGADYGYTF. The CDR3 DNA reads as TGTGCCATCAGTAGAGGACAGGGGGCGGACTATGGCTACACCTTC.

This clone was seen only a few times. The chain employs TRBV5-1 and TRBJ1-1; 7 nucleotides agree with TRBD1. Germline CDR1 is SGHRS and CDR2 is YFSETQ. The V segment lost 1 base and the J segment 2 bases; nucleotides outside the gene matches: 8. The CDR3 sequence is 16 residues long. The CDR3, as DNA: TGCGCCAGCAGCTTGCCTTACAGGGGACCTAACACTGAAGCTTTCTTT. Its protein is CASSLPYRGPNTEAFF.

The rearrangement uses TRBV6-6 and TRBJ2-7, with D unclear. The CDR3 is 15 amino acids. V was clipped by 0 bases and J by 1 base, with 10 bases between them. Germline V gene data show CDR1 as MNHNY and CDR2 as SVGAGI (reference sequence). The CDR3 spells CASSYSRAGSYEQYF. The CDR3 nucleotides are TGTGCCAGCAGTTACTCGCGAGCCGGGTCCTACGAGCAGTACTTC.

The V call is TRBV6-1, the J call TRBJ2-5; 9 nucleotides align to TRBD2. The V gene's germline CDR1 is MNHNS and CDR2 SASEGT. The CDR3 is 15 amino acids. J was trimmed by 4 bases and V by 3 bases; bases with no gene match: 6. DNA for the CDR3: TGTGCCAGCAGTGAGCTAGGCGGGAGGGGAGAGACCCAGTACTTC. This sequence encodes CASSELGGRGETQYF.

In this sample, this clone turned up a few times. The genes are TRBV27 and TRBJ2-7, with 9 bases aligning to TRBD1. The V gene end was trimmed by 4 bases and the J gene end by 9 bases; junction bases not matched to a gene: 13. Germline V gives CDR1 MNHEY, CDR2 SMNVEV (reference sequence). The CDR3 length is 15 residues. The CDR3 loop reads CASSSNVGQGIAQYF. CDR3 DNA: TGTGCCAGCAGTTCAAACGTGGGACAGGGAATTGCGCAGTACTTC.

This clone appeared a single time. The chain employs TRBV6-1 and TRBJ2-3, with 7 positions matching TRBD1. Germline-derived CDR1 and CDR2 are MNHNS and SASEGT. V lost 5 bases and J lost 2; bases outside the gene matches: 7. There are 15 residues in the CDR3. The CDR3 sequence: CASSTRGRATDTQYF. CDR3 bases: TGTGCCAGCAGTACTAGGGGGCGGGCCACAGATACGCAGTATTTT.

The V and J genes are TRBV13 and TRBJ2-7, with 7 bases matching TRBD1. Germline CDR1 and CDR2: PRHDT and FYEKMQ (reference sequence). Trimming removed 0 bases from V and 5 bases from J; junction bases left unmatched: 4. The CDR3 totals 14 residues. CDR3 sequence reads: CASSLGTGFHEQYF. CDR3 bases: TGTGCCAGCAGCTTAGGGACAGGGTTCCACGAGCAGTACTTC.

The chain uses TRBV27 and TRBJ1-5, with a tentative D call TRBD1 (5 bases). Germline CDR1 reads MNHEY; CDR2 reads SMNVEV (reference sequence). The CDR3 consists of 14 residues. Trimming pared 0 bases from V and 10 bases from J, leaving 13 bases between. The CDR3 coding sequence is TGTGCCAGCAGTTTATCAGGGGTTGGGGTTCCCCAGCATTTT. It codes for CASSLSGVGVPQHF.

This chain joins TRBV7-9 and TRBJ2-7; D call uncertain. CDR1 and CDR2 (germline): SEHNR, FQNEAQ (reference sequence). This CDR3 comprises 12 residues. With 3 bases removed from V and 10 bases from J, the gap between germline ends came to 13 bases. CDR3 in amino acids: CASSFIPADQYF. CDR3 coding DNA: TGTGCCAGCAGCTTTATCCCGGCAGACCAGTACTTC.

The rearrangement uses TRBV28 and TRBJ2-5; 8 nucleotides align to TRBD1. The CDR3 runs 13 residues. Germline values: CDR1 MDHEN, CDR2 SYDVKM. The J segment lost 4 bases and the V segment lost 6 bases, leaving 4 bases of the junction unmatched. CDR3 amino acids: CASRETGVETQYF. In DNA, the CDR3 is TGTGCCAGCAGGGAGACAGGGGTAGAGACCCAGTACTTC.

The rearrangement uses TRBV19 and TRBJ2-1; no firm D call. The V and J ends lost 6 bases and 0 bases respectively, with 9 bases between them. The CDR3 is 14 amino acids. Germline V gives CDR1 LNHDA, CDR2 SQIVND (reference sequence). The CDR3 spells CASRSGHSYNEQFF. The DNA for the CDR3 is TGTGCCAGTAGGTCCGGGCACTCCTACAATGAGCAGTTCTTC. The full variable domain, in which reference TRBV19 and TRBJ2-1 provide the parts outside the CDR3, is DGGITQSPKYLFRKEGQNVTLSCEQNLNHDAMYWYRQDPGQGLRLIYYSQIVNDFQKGDIAEGYSVSREKKESFPLTVTSAQKNPTAFYLCASRSGHSYNEQFFGPGTRLTVL.

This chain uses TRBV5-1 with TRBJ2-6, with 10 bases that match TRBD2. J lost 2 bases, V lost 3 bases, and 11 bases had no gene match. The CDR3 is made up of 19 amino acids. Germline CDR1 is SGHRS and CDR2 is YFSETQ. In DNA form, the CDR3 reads TGCGCCAGCAGCTCGGGCCGGTCTAGCGGGAGACCTGGGGCCAACGTCCTGACTTTC. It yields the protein CASSSGRSSGRPGANVLTF.

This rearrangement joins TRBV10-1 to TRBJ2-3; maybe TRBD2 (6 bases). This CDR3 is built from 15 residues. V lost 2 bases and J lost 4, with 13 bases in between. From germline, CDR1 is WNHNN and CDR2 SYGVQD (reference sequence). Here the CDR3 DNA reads TGCGCCAGCAGTGAGGCAGCCACTAGCTCAGATACGCAGTATTTT. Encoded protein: CASSEAATSSDTQYF.

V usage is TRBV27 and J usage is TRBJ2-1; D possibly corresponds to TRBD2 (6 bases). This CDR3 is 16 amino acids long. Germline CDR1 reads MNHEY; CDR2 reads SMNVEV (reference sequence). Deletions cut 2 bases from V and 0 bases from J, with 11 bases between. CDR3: CASSLIAESSYNEQFF. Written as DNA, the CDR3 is TGTGCCAGCAGTTTAATAGCGGAAAGCTCCTACAATGAGCAGTTCTTC.

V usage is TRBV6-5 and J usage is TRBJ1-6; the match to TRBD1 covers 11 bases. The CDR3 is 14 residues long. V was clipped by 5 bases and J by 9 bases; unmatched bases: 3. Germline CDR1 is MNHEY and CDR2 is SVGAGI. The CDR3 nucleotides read TGTGCCAGCAGTCGGGACAGGGGGTTTTCACCCCTCCACTTT. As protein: CASSRDRGFSPLHF.

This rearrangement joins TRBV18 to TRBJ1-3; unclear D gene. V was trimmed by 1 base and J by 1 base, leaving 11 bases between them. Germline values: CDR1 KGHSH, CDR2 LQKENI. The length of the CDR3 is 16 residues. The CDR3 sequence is CASSPQAPESGNTIYF. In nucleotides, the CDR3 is TGTGCCAGCTCACCACAGGCCCCGGAGTCTGGAAACACCATATATTTT.

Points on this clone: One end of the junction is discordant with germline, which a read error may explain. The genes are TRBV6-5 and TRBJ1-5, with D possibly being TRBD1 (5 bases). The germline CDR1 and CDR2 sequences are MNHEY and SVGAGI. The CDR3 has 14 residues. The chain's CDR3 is CASSYWQGKQPQHF. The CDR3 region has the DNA TGTGCCAGCAGTTACTGGCAGGGCAAACAGCCCCAGCATTTT.